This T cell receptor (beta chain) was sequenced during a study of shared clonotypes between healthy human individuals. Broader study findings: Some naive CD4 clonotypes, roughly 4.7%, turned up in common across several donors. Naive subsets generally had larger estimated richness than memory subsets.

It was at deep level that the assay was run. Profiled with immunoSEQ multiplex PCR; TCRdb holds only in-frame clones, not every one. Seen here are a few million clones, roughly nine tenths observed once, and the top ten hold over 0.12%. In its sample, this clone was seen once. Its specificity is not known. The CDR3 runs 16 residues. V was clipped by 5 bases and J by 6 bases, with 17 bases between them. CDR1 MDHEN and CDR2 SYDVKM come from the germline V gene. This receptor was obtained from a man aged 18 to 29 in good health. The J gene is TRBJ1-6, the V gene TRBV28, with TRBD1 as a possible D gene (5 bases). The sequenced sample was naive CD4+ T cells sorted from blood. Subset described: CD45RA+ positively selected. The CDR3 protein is CASSILQAAPNSPLHF. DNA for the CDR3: TGTGCCAGCAGTATCTTACAGGCAGCACCTAATTCACCCCTCCACTTT.